The present entry profiles one T cell receptor beta chain with its context. The method was immunoSEQ multiplex PCR; TCRdb's version includes in-frame clones alone and lacks a portion of them. Among 1,500,000 or so clones, roughly 97% were seen once, and the ten largest hold roughly 1.1%. This record belongs to a study of shared clonotypes between healthy human individuals. Study-wide background: Per donor, CD8 memory used one plate, CD8 naive used two, CD4 memory used three and CD4 naive used three.

V was pared by 2 bases and J by 4 bases, with 14 bases between. Germline V CDR1 and CDR2: KGHSH, LQKENI. The CDR3 is made up of 15 amino acids. The sequence derives from a man in his thirties or forties in good health. Sequenced input: naive CD4+ T cells sorted from blood. Subset denoted: CD45RA+ positively selected. V is TRBV18 and J is TRBJ1-1; D is perhaps TRBD1 (5 bases). The CDR3: CASSPTDRPATEAFF. The CDR3 bases are TGTGCCAGCTCACCAACTGACAGACCAGCCACTGAAGCTTTCTTT.